The sequence of this T cell receptor beta chain was determined in a study of blood T cell repertoires in COVID-19. Study as a whole: COVID-19 samples from acute and convalescent phases originated in the United States, Italy and Spain. Sources were T cells, B-cell-depleted T cells, or PBMCs; the material itself was cDNA or gDNA.

The CDR3 has 14 amino acids. Per the germline V gene, CDR1 is LGHNA and CDR2 is YNFKEQ. Deletions cut 6 bases from V and 2 bases from J, with 13 bases between. In the authors' methods: Researchers report that nucleated cell counts were estimated from reference gene primer amplification. The table came from immunoSEQ multiplex PCR; TCRdb's copy has only in-frame clones and leaves some out. V, J and clone size are taken as reported in that table, and D and trimming were inferred from the DNA itself. The repertoire has about 350,000 clones, approximately 89% of them found once; the top ten carry 3.5% to 4%. Seattle's cohort entered during active infection and was followed longitudinally.

This TCR was recovered from a woman between 55 and 75 years old with COVID-19, enrolled during active disease. This chain connects TRBV4-2 to TRBJ1-2; no definite D call. Sequencing was done on a sample of peripheral blood. The CDR3 spells CASRPAGRNYGYTF. CDR3 coding DNA: TGTGCCAGCAGACCGGCGGGGAGGAACTATGGCTACACCTTC.